Sequencing of this T cell receptor (beta chain) was carried out in a study of blood T cell repertoires in COVID-19. Study-wide context: Acute and convalescent COVID-19 specimens originated in the United States, Italy and Spain. Sources were T cells, B-cell-depleted T cells, or PBMCs; the material itself was cDNA or gDNA.

In the source study's methods: Quantification of nucleated cells was approximated via reference gene primer amplification. Data came from immunoSEQ multiplex PCR; TCRdb stores just in-frame clones and leaves some out. V and J calls and clone size come straight from that table; D and trimming were deduced from the DNA. This table has around 15,000 clones, over 80% appearing once. The CDR3 consists of 15 residues. With 5 bases clipped from V and 5 bases from J, the junction kept 8 bases outside the gene matches. Per germline, CDR1 MDHEN and CDR2 SYDVKM. The chain has TRBV28 and TRBJ1-5; 8 bases are shared with TRBD1. The sequence derives from a man in his forties with active or convalescent COVID-19. Source material: peripheral blood. The DNA for the CDR3 is TGTGCCAGCAGTGGAGGACAGGGAGGGCATCAGCCCCAGCATTTT. Translating gives CASSGGQGGHQPQHF.